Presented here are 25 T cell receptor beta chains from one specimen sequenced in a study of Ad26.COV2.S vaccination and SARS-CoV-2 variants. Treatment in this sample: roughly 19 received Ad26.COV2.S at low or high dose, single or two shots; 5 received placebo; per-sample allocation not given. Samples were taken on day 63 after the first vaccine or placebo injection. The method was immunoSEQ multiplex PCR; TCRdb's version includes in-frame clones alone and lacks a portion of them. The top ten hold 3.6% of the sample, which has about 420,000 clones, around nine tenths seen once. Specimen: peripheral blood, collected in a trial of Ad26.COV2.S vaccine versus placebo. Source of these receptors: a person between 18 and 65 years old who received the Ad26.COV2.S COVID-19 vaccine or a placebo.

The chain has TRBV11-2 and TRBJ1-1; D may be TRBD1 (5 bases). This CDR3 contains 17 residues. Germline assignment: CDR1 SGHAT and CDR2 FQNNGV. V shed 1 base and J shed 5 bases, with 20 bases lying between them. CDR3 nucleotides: TGTGCCAGCAGCTTAGTTTTTTCACCTGGGGGAGTTACTGAAGCTTTCTTT. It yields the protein CASSLVFSPGGVTEAFF.

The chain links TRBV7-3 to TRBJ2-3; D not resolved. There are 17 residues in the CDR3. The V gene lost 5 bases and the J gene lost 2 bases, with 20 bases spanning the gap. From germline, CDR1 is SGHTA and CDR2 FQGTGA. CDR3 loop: CASSIQTGTTHTDTQYF. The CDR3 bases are TGTGCCAGCAGCATTCAGACGGGCACTACTCACACAGATACGCAGTATTTT.

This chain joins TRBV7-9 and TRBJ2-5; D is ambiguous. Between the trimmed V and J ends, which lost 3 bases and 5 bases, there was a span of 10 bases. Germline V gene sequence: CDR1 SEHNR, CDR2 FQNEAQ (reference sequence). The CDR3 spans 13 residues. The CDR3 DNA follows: TGTGCCAGCAGCTTCGGGTCGTGGGAGACCCAGTACTTC. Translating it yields CASSFGSWETQYF.

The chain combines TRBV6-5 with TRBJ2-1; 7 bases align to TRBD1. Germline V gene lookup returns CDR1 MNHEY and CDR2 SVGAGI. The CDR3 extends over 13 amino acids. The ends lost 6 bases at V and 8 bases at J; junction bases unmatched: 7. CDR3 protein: CASSLNDRDEQFF. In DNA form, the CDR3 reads TGTGCCAGCAGCCTCAACGACAGGGATGAGCAGTTCTTC.

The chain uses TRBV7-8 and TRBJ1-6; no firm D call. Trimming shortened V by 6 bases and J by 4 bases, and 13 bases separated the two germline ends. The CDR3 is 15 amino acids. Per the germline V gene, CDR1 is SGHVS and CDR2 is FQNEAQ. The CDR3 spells CASSSRADYNSPLHF. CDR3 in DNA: TGTGCCAGCAGTTCTCGGGCGGATTATAATTCACCCCTCCACTTT.

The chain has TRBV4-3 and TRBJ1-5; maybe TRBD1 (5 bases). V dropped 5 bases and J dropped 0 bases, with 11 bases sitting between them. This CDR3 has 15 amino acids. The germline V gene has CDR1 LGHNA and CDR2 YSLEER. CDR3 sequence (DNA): TGCGCCAGCAGCGACGGGGCTCATAGCAATCAGCCCCAGCATTTT. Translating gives CASSDGAHSNQPQHF.

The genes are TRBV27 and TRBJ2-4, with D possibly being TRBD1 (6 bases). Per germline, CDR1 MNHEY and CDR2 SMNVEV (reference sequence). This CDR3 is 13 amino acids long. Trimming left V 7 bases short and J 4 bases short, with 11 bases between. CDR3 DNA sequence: TGTGCCAGCACCCAAAGGGGGAAAAACATTCAGTACTTC. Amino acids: CASTQRGKNIQYF.

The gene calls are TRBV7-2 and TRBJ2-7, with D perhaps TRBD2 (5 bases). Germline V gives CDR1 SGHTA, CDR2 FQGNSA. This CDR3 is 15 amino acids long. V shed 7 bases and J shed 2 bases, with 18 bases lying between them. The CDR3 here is CASTDPRRITYEQYF. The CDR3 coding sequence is TGTGCCAGCACCGACCCGCGGAGGATTACCTACGAGCAGTACTTC.

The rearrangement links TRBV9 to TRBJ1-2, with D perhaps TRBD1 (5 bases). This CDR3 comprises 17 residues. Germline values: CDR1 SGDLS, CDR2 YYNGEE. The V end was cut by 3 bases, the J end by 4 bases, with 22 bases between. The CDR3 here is CASSAVPGGGEGYGYTF. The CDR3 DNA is TGTGCCAGCAGCGCAGTCCCCGGGGGAGGAGAGGGCTATGGCTACACCTTC.

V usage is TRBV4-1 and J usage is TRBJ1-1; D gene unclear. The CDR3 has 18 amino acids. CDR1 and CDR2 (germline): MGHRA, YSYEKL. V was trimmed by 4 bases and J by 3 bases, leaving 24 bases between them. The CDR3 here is CASSPREAQLSLDTEAFF. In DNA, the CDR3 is TGCGCCAGCAGCCCGAGGGAGGCCCAGCTTTCGTTGGACACTGAAGCTTTCTTT.

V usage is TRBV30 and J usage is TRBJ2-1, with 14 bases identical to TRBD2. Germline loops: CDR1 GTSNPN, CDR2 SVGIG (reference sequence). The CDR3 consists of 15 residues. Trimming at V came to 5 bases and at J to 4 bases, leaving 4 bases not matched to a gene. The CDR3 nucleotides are TGTGCCTGGGGCGGGACTAGCGGGGGATACAATGAGCAGTTCTTC. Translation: CAWGGTSGGYNEQFF.

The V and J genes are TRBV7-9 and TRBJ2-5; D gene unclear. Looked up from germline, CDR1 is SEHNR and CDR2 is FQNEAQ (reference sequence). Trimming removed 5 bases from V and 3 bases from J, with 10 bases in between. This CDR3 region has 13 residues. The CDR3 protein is CASSPRMEETQYF. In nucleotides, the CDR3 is TGTGCCAGCAGCCCTCGGATGGAAGAGACCCAGTACTTC.

The CDR3 reads CASTRQGRDTQYF. The CDR3 coding sequence is TGTGCCAGCACCCGACAGGGTAGAGATACGCAGTATTTT. The chain combines TRBV28 with TRBJ2-3, with 7 positions matching TRBD1. This CDR3 is built from 13 residues. V lost 7 bases and J lost 5; bases outside the gene matches: 6. CDR1 and CDR2 from the germline V gene are MDHEN and SYDVKM.

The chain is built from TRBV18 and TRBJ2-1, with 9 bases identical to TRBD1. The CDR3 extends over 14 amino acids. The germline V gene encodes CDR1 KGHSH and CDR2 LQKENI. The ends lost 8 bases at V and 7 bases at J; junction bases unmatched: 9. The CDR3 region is CASVSGTGTNEQFF. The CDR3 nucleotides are TGTGCCAGCGTCTCCGGGACAGGGACGAATGAGCAGTTCTTC.

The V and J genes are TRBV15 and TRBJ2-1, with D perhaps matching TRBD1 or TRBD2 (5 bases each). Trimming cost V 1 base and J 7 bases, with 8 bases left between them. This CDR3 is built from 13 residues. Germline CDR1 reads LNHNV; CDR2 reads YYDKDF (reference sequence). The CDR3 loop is CATSRVWGNEQFF. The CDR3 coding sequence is TGTGCCACCAGCAGAGTGTGGGGGAATGAGCAGTTCTTC.

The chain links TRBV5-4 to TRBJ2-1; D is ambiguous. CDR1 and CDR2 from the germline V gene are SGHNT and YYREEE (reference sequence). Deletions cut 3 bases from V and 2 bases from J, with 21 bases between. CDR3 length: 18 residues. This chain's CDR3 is CASSSEWWKGRTYNEQFF. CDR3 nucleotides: TGTGCCAGCAGCTCGGAATGGTGGAAGGGTCGGACCTACAATGAGCAGTTCTTC.

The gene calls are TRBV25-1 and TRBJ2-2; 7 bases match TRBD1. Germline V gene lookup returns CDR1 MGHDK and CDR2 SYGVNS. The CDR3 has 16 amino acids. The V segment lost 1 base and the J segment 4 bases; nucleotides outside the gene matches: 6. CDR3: CASSEWSDRVTGELFF. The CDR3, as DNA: TGTGCCAGCAGTGAATGGAGTGACAGGGTCACCGGGGAGCTGTTTTTT.

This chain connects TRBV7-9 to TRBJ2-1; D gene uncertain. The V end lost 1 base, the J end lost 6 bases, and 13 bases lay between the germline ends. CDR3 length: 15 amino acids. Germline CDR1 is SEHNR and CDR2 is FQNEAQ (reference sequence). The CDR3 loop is CASSLGGFPVNEQFF. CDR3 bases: TGTGCCAGCAGCTTAGGTGGGTTCCCGGTCAATGAGCAGTTCTTC.

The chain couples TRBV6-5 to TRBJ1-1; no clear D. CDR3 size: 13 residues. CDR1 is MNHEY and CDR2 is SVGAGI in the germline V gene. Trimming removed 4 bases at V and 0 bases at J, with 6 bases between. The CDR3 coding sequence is TGTGCCAGCAGTTCCATTCTGAACACTGAAGCTTTCTTT. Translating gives CASSSILNTEAFF.

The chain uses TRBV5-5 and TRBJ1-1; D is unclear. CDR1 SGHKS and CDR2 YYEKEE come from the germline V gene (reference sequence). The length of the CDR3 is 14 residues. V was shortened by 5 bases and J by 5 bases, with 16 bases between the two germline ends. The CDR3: CASRPSGSWTEAFF. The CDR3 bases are TGTGCCAGCAGACCCTCGGGGTCGTGGACTGAAGCTTTCTTT.

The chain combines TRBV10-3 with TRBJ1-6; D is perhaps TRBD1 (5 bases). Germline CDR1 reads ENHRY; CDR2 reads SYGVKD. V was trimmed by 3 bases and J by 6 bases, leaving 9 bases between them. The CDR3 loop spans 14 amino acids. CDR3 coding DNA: TGTGCCATCAGTGAACGGGGGTCTAATTCACCCCTCCACTTT. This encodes CAISERGSNSPLHF.

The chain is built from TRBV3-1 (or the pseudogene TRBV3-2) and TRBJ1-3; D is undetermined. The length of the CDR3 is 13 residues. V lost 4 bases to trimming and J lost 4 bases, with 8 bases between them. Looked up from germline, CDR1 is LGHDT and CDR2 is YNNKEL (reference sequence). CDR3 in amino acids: CASSPPGGNTIYF. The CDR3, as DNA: TGTGCCAGCAGCCCCCCGGGGGGAAACACCATATATTTT.

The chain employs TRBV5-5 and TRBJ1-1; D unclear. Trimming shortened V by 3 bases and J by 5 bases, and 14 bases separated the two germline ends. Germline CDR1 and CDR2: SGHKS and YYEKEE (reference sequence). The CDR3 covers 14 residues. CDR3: CASSWSGQETEAFF. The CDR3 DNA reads TGTGCCAGCAGCTGGAGCGGGCAGGAGACTGAAGCTTTCTTT.

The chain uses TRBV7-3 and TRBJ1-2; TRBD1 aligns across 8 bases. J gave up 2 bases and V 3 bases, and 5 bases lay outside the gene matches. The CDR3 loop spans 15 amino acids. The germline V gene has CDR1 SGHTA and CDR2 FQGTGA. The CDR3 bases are TGTGCCAGCAGCTTGGACGACAGGGGAAACTATGGCTACACCTTC. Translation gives CASSLDDRGNYGYTF.

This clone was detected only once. CDR3 in amino acids: CASSYEPSYNEQFF. The CDR3 DNA is TGTGCCAGCAGCTATGAACCCTCCTACAATGAGCAGTTCTTC. The chain employs TRBV11-2 and TRBJ2-1, with D hard to call. CDR1 is SGHAT and CDR2 is FQNNGV in the germline V gene. Trimming left V 4 bases short and J 0 bases short, with 7 bases between. This CDR3 comprises 14 residues.